Presented here are 25 T cell receptor beta chains from one specimen sequenced in a study of cytomegalovirus exposure and HLA in healthy donors. 13 Jbeta primers and 60 Vbeta primers were used for the PCR. Profiling relied on immunoSEQ multiplex PCR, and the TCRdb table lists in-frame clones only, not all of them. The sample lists under 300,000 clones; just over 70% were seen once. Sequencing was done on a sample of PBMCs. These receptors were collected from a female donor in good health and CMV-seronegative.

The rearrangement links TRBV5-8 to TRBJ2-2; 7 bases fit TRBD2. This CDR3 is 15 amino acids long. The V and J ends lost 3 bases and 2 bases, in that order; junction bases with no gene match: 4. The germline CDR1 and CDR2 sequences are SGHTS and YDEGEE. CDR3 sequence (DNA): TGTGCCAGCAGCTCCGGGACTACTAACACCGGGGAGCTGTTTTTT. This encodes CASSSGTTNTGELFF.

V and J are TRBV10-3 and TRBJ2-3, with 10 positions matching TRBD2. This CDR3 spans 15 amino acids. The V gene's germline CDR1 is ENHRY and CDR2 SYGVKD. V lost 6 bases and J lost 2; bases outside the gene matches: 5. CDR3 amino acids: CAISGTSAITDTQYF. The CDR3 coding sequence is TGTGCCATCAGCGGGACTAGCGCCATCACAGATACGCAGTATTTT.

This chain links TRBV18 with TRBJ1-1; tentative D call: TRBD1 (6 bases). V lost 8 bases and J 4 bases, leaving 14 bases between the germline ends. Germline CDR1 and CDR2: KGHSH and LQKENI. This CDR3 is 13 amino acids long. CDR3 sequence (DNA): TGTGCCAGCATTTACAGGGTGGGCACTGAAGCTTTCTTT. Amino acids: CASIYRVGTEAFF. The full variable domain, rest sourced from reference TRBV18 and TRBJ1-1, is NAGVMQNPRHLVRRRGQEARLRCSPMKGHSHVYWYRQLPEEGLKFMVYLQKENIIDESGMPKERFSAEFPKEGPSILRIQQVVRGDSAAYFCASIYRVGTEAFFGQGTRLTVV.

V and J are TRBV4-1 and TRBJ2-1; the match to TRBD1 covers 9 bases. The CDR3 covers 18 residues. Trimming at V came to 4 bases and at J to 6 bases, leaving 16 bases not matched to a gene. Per germline, CDR1 MGHRA and CDR2 YSYEKL. The CDR3 DNA is TGCGCCAGCAGCCCACCGGGACAGGGCATGAAGGGGCTCAATGAGCAGTTCTTC. Encoded protein: CASSPPGQGMKGLNEQFF.

The rearrangement links TRBV30 to TRBJ1-5; unclear D gene. The germline gives CDR1 GTSNPN, CDR2 SVGIG (reference sequence). Trimming cost V 2 bases and J 7 bases, with 9 bases left between them. This CDR3 has 12 amino acids. This chain's CDR3 is CAWSPTIQPQHF. The CDR3 nucleotides read TGTGCCTGGAGTCCCACTATCCAGCCCCAGCATTTT.

CDR3: CASSLGYGGRNTGELFF. The DNA for the CDR3 is TGTGCCAGCAGCTTAGGTTACGGGGGGCGGAACACCGGGGAGCTGTTTTTT. V and J are TRBV7-9 and TRBJ2-2, with a possible D match to TRBD2 (7 bases). From germline, CDR1 is SEHNR and CDR2 FQNEAQ (reference sequence). The CDR3 loop spans 17 amino acids. Trimming pared 1 base from V and 1 base from J, leaving 13 bases between.

DNA for the CDR3: TGTGCCAGCAGCCGGGACAGGGAAGGCGCGCAGTACTTC. It yields the protein CASSRDREGAQYF. This chain joins TRBV11-3 and TRBJ2-5; 9 bases align to TRBD1. The ends lost 5 bases at V and 11 bases at J; junction bases unmatched: 9. The V gene's germline CDR1 is SGHNT and CDR2 YENEEA. This CDR3 is 13 amino acids long.

CDR3 DNA: TGCGCCAGCAGTGAGTCTGGCGGGGGCGGGGATGAGCAGTTCTTC. Its translation is CASSESGGGGDEQFF. This rearrangement joins TRBV10-2 to TRBJ2-1; possible D gene TRBD2, 7 bases. Trimming cost V 0 bases and J 8 bases, with 14 bases left between them. The CDR3 runs to 15 residues. CDR1 and CDR2 (germline): WSHSY, SAAADI.

This chain joins TRBV19 and TRBJ2-3; a possible D gene is TRBD2 (5 bases). The CDR3 contains 16 residues. Trimming shortened V by 5 bases and J by 1 base, and 16 bases separated the two germline ends. The V gene's germline CDR1 is LNHDA and CDR2 SQIVND (reference sequence). The CDR3 bases are TGTGCCAGTAGTCTCCGGCCTAACGGGGGCACAGATACGCAGTATTTT. As protein: CASSLRPNGGTDTQYF. The full variable domain, its missing parts supplied by reference TRBV19 and TRBJ2-3, is DGGITQSPKYLFRKEGQNVTLSCEQNLNHDAMYWYRQDPGQGLRLIYYSQIVNDFQKGDIAEGYSVSREKKESFPLTVTSAQKNPTAFYLCASSLRPNGGTDTQYFGPGTRLTVL.

With respect to this clone: The junction differs from germline at one of its ends, possibly a read error. The chain has TRBV20-1 and TRBJ2-7; TRBD1 might be the D (5 bases). Germline CDR1 DFQATT, CDR2 SNEGSKA (reference sequence). The CDR3 spans 11 residues. In DNA, the CDR3 is TGCAGTGCTAGAGGTGGGGCCGTGGTATTCTTC. It is translated as CSARGGAVVFF.

This sequence joins TRBV19 and TRBJ2-5; 12 bases are shared with TRBD2. The CDR3 contains 16 residues. Trimming at V came to 1 base and at J to 5 bases, leaving 5 bases not matched to a gene. Per the germline V gene, CDR1 is LNHDA and CDR2 is SQIVND (reference sequence). CDR3 sequence (DNA): TGTGCCAGTAGTATAGCAGGACTAGCGGGAATCGAGACCCAGTACTTC. Residues: CASSIAGLAGIETQYF.

The chain joins TRBV23-1 to TRBJ2-3; 13 nucleotides line up with TRBD2. TRBV23-1 belongs to the ORF category, with a function that is uncertain. CDR3 size: 17 residues. The junction had 17 bases not matched to a gene; V was cut back by 11 bases and J by 6 bases. The CDR3 DNA follows: TGCGCCGCCGGGCGAGGACCTGGACTAGCGGGAGTGGATACGCAGTATTTT. It specifies CAAGRGPGLAGVDTQYF.

Here the CDR3 DNA reads TGTGCCAGTAGTCCGGACAGGGGAAACTCTGGAAACACCATATATTTT. Residues: CASSPDRGNSGNTIYF. The chain joins TRBV19 to TRBJ1-3; the match to TRBD1 covers 9 bases. Unmatched junction bases numbered 5, after V lost 5 bases and J lost 0 bases. The CDR3 is 16 amino acids. From germline, CDR1 is LNHDA and CDR2 SQIVND (reference sequence).

The CDR3 DNA follows: TGTGCCAGCAGTGAATATGCAGCGGAGAACACTGAAGCTTTCTTT. This sequence encodes CASSEYAAENTEAFF. V usage is TRBV25-1 and J usage is TRBJ1-1; D gene unclear. Trimming took off 0 bases at V and 1 base at J, with 9 bases between the two ends. The CDR3 has 15 amino acids. Germline V gene data show CDR1 as MGHDK and CDR2 as SYGVNS. The full variable domain, rest sourced from reference TRBV25-1 and TRBJ1-1, is EADIYQTPRYLVIGTGKKITLECSQTMGHDKMYWYQQDPGMELHLIHYSYGVNSTEKGDLSSESTVSRIRTEHFPLTLESARPSHTSQYLCASSEYAAENTEAFFGQGTRLTVV.

The chain recombines TRBV7-9 with TRBJ2-1, with 12 bases fitting TRBD1. V shed 3 bases, J shed 11 bases, and the junction held 5 bases outside the gene matches. Germline CDR1 is SEHNR and CDR2 is FQNEAQ (reference sequence). CDR3 length: 14 residues. The CDR3 sequence: CASSFQGQGAKQFF. CDR3 nucleotide sequence: TGTGCCAGCAGCTTCCAGGGACAGGGGGCGAAGCAGTTCTTC.

This clone was detected only once. The rearrangement joins TRBV29-1 to TRBJ2-5, with a possible D match to TRBD1 (6 bases). Per the germline V gene, CDR1 is SQVTM and CDR2 is ANQGSEA. Trimming took 4 bases from V and 4 from J, leaving 13 bases between them. This CDR3 comprises 13 residues. Here the CDR3 reads CSVAMGAAETQYF. CDR3 DNA: TGCAGCGTTGCAATGGGGGCCGCAGAGACCCAGTACTTC.

The chain joins TRBV19 to TRBJ2-5; 9 positions agree with TRBD2. The last part of the DNA fits TRBJ2-7 better; the J call may be wrong. CDR3 length equals 15 residues. Germline V gene lookup returns CDR1 LNHDA and CDR2 SQIVND (reference sequence). As DNA, the CDR3 is TGTGCCAGTAGTATTTTCGAGCGGGGGGCCTACGAGCAGTACTTC. It specifies CASSIFERGAYEQYF.

The chain couples TRBV7-6 to TRBJ2-7; TRBD1 aligns across 7 bases. With V trimmed by 1 base and J by 4 bases, 4 bases remained unmatched. The CDR3 spans 14 residues. Germline CDR1 reads SGHVS; CDR2 reads FNYEAQ. CDR3 sequence reads: CASSLVGQLYEQYF. As DNA, the CDR3 is TGTGCCAGCAGCTTAGTGGGACAGCTTTACGAGCAGTACTTC.

This chain joins TRBV30 and TRBJ2-3; 10 bases are a match to TRBD2. The CDR3 is 14 residues long. Germline values: CDR1 GTSNPN, CDR2 SVGIG (reference sequence). The junction had 5 bases not matched to a gene; V was cut back by 4 bases and J by 4 bases. The CDR3 DNA is TGTGCCTGGACTAGCGGGAGTGGTCCAGATACGCAGTATTTT. This codes for CAWTSGSGPDTQYF.

The CDR3 DNA reads as TGTGCCTGGAGTAGGACTAGCGGGAGGACCTCGTTAGTTTACGAGCAGTACTTC. Translating gives CAWSRTSGRTSLVYEQYF. The chain combines TRBV30 with TRBJ2-7; 14 bases line up with TRBD2. Unmatched junction bases numbered 13, after V lost 2 bases and J lost 4 bases. The CDR3 is made up of 18 amino acids. The germline V gene encodes CDR1 GTSNPN and CDR2 SVGIG (reference sequence).

The chain employs TRBV10-1 and TRBJ2-1; 7 bases match TRBD2. CDR3 length: 16 amino acids. Trimming removed 2 bases from V and 4 bases from J; junction bases left unmatched: 8. CDR1 is WNHNN, CDR2 SYGVQD, per germline (reference sequence). CDR3 sequence (DNA): TGCGCCAGCAGTGAGCGGGGAGGGAGAGGGTACAATGAGCAGTTCTTC. This gives the protein CASSERGGRGYNEQFF.

This clone appeared a single time. Different DNA sequences within this sample yield the same CDR3. The V gene is TRBV29-1, the J gene TRBJ1-2, with D possibly TRBD1 on 6 matching bases. Germline V gene lookup returns CDR1 SQVTM and CDR2 ANQGSEA. With 1 base removed from V and 3 bases from J, the gap between germline ends came to 15 bases. The CDR3 loop spans 15 amino acids. The CDR3 loop reads CSVEAALRTDYGYTF. The CDR3 coding sequence is TGCAGCGTTGAAGCGGCCTTGAGGACAGACTATGGCTACACCTTC.

Comments on this clone: One end of the junction varies from germline; a read error may be responsible. The chain joins TRBV7-9 to TRBJ1-4; D is unresolved. The germline V gene has CDR1 SEHNR and CDR2 FQNEAQ (reference sequence). This CDR3 is 14 amino acids long. The CDR3 coding sequence is TGTTCCAGCAGCCCGCCTTCTTCGAGGGAAAAACTGTTTTTT. This gives the protein CSSSPPSSREKLFF.

The chain is built from TRBV6-1 and TRBJ2-1; maybe TRBD1 (6 bases). The length of the CDR3 is 12 residues. Germline loops: CDR1 MNHNS, CDR2 SASEGT. V was clipped by 5 bases and J by 10 bases, with 12 bases between them. CDR3 DNA: TGTGCCAGCAGTTCCAACAGGGTCGAGCAGTTCTTC. Its protein is CASSSNRVEQFF.

The chain combines TRBV11-2 with TRBJ1-1, with 9 bases identical to TRBD1. The V and J ends lost 4 bases and 3 bases, in that order; junction bases with no gene match: 9. This CDR3 contains 16 residues. Germline V gives CDR1 SGHAT, CDR2 FQNNGV. Here the CDR3 reads CASSWGQGTSDTEAFF. CDR3 coding DNA: TGTGCCAGCAGCTGGGGACAGGGCACCTCTGACACTGAAGCTTTCTTT.